This TCR beta chain was recovered during a study of identical twins. The study's findings and limits: High-abundance cord blood beta clonotypes had fewer insertions; memory repertoires showed none.

TCRdb redid the calling of the 5' RACE reads with MiXCR, one entry per CDR3 protein. The sample includes some 760,000 distinct CDR3 sequences, about 20% of them seen just once. The CDR3 has 18 residues. The trim removed 5 bases at V and 3 bases at J, leaving 16 bases unmatched. This clonotype came up a few times. Its antigen is undetermined. These records were also assigned to another study, of T cells expressing NK-cell markers.

This TCR was sampled from a young woman in good health. Source material: PBMCs. V gene TRBV12-3 or TRBV12-4 combines with J gene TRBJ2-7, with 10 bases identical to TRBD1. CDR3 in amino acids: CASSRDQRRDRGFYEQYF. The DNA for the CDR3 is TGTGCCAGCAGTAGAGACCAGAGGAGGGACAGGGGATTCTACGAGCAGTACTTC.